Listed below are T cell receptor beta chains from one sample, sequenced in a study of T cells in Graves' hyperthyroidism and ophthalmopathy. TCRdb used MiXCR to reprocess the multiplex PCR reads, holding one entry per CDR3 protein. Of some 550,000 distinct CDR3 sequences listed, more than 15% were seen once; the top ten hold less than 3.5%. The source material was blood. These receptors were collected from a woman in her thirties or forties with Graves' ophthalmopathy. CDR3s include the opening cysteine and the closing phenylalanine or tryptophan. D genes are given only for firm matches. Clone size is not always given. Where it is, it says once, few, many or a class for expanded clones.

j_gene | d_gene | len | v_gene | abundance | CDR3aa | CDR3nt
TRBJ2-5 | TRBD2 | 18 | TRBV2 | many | CASRAPGLAGGRPETQYF | TGTGCCAGCAGAGCTCCGGGACTAGCGGGAGGACGCCCGGAGACCCAGTACTTC
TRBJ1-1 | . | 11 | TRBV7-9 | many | CASSLMTEAFF | TGTGCCAGCAGCCTCATGACAGAAGCTTTCTTT
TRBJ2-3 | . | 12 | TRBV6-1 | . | CAIRTDRGTQYF | TGTGCCATCCGGACAGACCGGGGTACGCAGTATTTT
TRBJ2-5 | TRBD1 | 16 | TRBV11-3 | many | CASSLGGTGEKETQYF | TGTGCCAGCAGCTTAGGAGGGACAGGGGAGAAGGAGACCCAGTACTTC
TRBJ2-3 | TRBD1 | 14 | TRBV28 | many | CASTGQLDADTQYF | TGTGCCAGCACGGGACAGCTTGACGCAGATACGCAGTATTTT
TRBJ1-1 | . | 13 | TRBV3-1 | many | CASKPSEGLGAFF | TGTGCCAGCAAACCATCGGAGGGGTTGGGAGCTTTCTTT
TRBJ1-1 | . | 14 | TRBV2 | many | CASSYRDGNTEAFF | TGTGCCAGCAGCTACAGGGACGGGAACACTGAAGCTTTCTTT
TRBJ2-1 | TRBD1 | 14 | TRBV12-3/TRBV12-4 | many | CASSLGDRVNEQFF | TGTGCCAGCAGTTTAGGGGACAGGGTCAATGAGCAGTTCTTC
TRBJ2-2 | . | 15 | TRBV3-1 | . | CASSQDLAGDRELFF | TGTGCCAGCAGCCAAGATCTAGCCGGGGACAGGGAGCTGTTTTTT
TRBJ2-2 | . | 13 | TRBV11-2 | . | CASSWAGSGELFF | TGTGCCAGCAGTTGGGCGGGGTCCGGGGAGCTGTTTTTT
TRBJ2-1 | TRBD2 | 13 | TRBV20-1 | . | CSAREAGGDEQFF | TGCAGTGCTAGGGAAGCGGGAGGGGATGAGCAGTTCTTC
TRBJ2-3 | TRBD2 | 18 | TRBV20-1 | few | CSARDSGELAGGADTQYF | TGCAGTGCTAGAGATTCGGGAGAACTAGCGGGGGGCGCAGATACGCAGTATTTT
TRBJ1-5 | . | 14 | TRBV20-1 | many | CSASEANSNQPQHF | TGCAGTGCTAGCGAGGCAAATAGCAATCAGCCCCAGCATTTT
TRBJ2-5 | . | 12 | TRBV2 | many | CASTTDEETQYF | TGTGCCAGTACGACAGACGAAGAGACCCAGTACTTC
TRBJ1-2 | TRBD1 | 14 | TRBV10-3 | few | CAIRGDRGARGYTF | TGTGCCATCAGGGGGGACAGGGGAGCGAGGGGCTACACCTTC
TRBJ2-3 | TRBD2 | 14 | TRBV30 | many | CACRTSHMTDTQYF | TGTGCCTGTAGGACTAGCCACATGACAGATACGCAGTATTTT
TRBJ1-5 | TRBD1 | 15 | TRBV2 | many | CASRNGQGAHQPQHF | TGTGCCAGCAGAAATGGACAGGGGGCCCATCAGCCCCAGCATTTT
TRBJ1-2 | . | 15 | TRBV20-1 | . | CSANPRGTPGYGYTF | TGCAGTGCCAACCCCAGGGGAACGCCGGGCTATGGCTACACCTTC
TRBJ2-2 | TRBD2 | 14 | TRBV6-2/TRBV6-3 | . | CASGRDYNTGELFF | TGTGCCAGCGGTCGGGACTATAACACCGGGGAGCTGTTTTTT
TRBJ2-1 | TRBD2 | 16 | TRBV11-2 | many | CASSPTRTSGANEQFF | TGTGCCAGCAGCCCCACCCGGACTAGCGGGGCGAATGAGCAGTTCTTC
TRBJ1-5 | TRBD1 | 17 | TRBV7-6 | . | CASSLTPPQGEAQPQHF | TGTGCCAGCAGCTTAACCCCCCCACAGGGGGAGGCTCAGCCCCAGCATTTT
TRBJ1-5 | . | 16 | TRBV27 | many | CASSLYWTSSNQPQHF | TGTGCCAGCAGTTTATATTGGACTAGCAGCAATCAGCCCCAGCATTTT
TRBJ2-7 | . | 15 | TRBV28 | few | CASSPAWGAAYEQYF | TGTGCCAGCAGTCCAGCCTGGGGCGCCGCCTACGAGCAGTACTTC